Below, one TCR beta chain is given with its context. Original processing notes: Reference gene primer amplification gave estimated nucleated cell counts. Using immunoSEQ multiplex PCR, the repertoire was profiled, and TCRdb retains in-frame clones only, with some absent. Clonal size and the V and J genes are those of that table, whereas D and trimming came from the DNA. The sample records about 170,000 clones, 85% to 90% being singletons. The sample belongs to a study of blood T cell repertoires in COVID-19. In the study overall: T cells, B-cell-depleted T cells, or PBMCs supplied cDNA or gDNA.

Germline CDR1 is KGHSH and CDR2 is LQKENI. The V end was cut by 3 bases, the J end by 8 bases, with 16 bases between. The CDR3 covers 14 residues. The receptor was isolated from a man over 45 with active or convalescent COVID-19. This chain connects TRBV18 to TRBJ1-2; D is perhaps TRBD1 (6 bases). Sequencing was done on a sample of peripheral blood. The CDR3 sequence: CASSPPMGAGGYTF. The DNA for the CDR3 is TGTGCCAGCTCACCCCCGATGGGGGCAGGAGGCTACACCTTC.